The T cell receptor (beta chain) under discussion was sequenced for a study of T cell responses to AZD1222 COVID-19 vaccine. Findings and limits, study-wide: Spike-specific TCR breadth and depth were elevated following two AZD1222 doses.

Note on this clone: What it binds is not known.

Germline CDR1 is MNHEY and CDR2 is SVGAGI. This CDR3 spans 14 amino acids. V was pared by 2 bases and J by 5 bases, with 10 bases between. Clones were sequenced by immunoSEQ multiplex PCR, and TCRdb holds only the in-frame ones, with some missing. The sample consists of about 110,000 clones, 75% to 95% of them appearing once. The source is an adult who received the AZD1222 COVID-19 vaccine. Sequencing was performed on peripheral blood, taken 28 days after the second AZD1222 dose. The rearrangement links TRBV6-5 to TRBJ1-5, with TRBD1 as a possible D gene (5 bases). The CDR3 DNA is TGTGCCAGCAGTTACAACGGGGCGGATCAGCCCCAGCATTTT. Amino acid sequence: CASSYNGADQPQHF.